This T cell receptor (beta chain) originates from a study of T-cell memory formation after mild COVID-19. Study overall: TCR clusters were mostly confined to one donor each.

In its sample, this clonotype was seen a few times. Antigen unknown. MiXCR was run by TCRdb on the 5' RACE reads, yielding one entry per CDR3 protein. This sample has 250,000 to 350,000 distinct CDR3 sequences, with 14% found just once. CDR3 length: 13 amino acids. The germline gives CDR1 KGHSH, CDR2 LQKENI. The germline V and J ends were trimmed by 5 bases and 2 bases, with 7 bases remaining between them. Study conclusions and caveats: The second-wave clones peaking on day 37 were not confirmed as SARS-CoV-2-specific. Detection of some responders pre-infection suggested pre-existing cross-reactive memory T cells participated. Clones that got smaller from day 15 to 85 had even CD4/CD8, while clones growing later tipped toward CD4+.

The rearrangement joins TRBV18 to TRBJ2-1; D unresolved. Sequencing was carried out using PBMCs or a T cell subset sorted from them (not recorded which). The sequence was obtained from a man aged 18 to 29 who had mild COVID-19 (a few samples of this study predate the infection). Cell type and time point are not known. The chain's CDR3 is CASSRAAYNEQFF. The CDR3, as DNA: TGTGCCAGCTCAAGGGCAGCCTACAATGAGCAGTTCTTC.